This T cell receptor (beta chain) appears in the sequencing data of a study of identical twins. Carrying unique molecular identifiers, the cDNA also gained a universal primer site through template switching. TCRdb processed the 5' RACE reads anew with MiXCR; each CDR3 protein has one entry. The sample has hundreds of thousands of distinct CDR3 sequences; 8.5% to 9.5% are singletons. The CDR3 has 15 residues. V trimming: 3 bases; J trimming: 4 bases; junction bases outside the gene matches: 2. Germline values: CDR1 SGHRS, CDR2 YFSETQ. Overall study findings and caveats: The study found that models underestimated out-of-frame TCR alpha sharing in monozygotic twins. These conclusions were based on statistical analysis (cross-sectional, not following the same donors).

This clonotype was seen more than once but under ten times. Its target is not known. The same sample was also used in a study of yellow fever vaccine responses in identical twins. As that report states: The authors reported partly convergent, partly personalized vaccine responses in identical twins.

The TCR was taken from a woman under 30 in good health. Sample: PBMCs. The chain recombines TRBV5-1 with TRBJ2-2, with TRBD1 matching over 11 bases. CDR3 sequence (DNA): TGCGCCAGCAGCTGGACAGGGGGCAGCACCGGGGAGCTGTTTTTT. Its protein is CASSWTGGSTGELFF.